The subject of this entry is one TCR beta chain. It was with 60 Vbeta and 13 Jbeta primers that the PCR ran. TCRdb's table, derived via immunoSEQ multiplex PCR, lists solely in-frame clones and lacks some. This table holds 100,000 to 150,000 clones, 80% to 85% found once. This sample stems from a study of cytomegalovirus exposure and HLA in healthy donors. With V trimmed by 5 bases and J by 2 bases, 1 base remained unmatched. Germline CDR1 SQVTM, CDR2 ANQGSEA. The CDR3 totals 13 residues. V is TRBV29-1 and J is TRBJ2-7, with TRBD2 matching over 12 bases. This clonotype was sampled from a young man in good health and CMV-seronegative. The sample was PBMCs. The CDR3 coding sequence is TGCAGCGTTAGGACTAGCGGGACCTACGAGCAGTACTTC. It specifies CSVRTSGTYEQYF.